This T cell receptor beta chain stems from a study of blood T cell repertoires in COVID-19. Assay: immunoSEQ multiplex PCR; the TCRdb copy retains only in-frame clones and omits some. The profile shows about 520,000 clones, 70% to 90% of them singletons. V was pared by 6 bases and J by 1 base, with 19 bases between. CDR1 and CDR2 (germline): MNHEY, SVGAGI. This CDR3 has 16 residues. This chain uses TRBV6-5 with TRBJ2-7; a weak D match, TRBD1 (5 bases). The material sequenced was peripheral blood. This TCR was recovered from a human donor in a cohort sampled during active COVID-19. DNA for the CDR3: TGTGCCAGCAGCTACGGTGCCAGGGCCTTTTCCTACGAGCAGTACTTC. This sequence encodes CASSYGARAFSYEQYF.